This entry features one T cell receptor beta chain sequence. This clonotype was counted a few times. Its antigen remains undetermined. No much larger clone is present one base from it, and per-base qualities are unavailable. The germline V gene supplies CDR1 MNHEY and CDR2 SVGEGT. V is clipped by 5 bases and J by 2 bases, and the sequence between their germline boundaries is 16 bases long. The CDR3 holds 15 amino acids from the cysteine to the phenylalanine. Solely the CDR3 DNA is kept, with 45 bases framed from the first base. The donors were some 39 Caucasian individuals from Russia, aged roughly 6 to 100 years, who were systemically healthy. Around 10 milliliters of peripheral blood were collected from each donor into EDTA-treated Vacutainer tubes. PBMCs were isolated by Ficoll-Paque density-gradient centrifugation, with at least 6 million obtained per sample. Trizol reagent was used to extract total RNA from PBMCs, with at least 5.5 micrograms per sample. For every donor, an aliquot of PBMCs went through flow cytometry to measure the percentages of naive CD45RAhigh/CD27high T cells.

Library prep was done by 5' RACE. TCRdb names Illumina HiSeq 2500 as the instrument used. A second PCR of roughly 6 to 12 cycles was performed with a sample-barcoded 5' primer and a J-beta primer mix. Each TCR beta cDNA molecule received a unique molecular identifier from a template-switch 5' adaptor carrying 12 random nucleotides. At least 2.5 million CDR3-containing paired-end reads were obtained from each sample. First-strand cDNA synthesis was performed from all RNA using the Mint cDNA synthesis kit, with priming by a TRBC-specific oligonucleotide. After uracil-DNA glycosylase treatment, a first 18-cycle PCR used universal primers M1SS and BC2_uni_R on all cDNA. The study's own analysis went as follows. Each sample was normalized by randomly selecting 1 million high-quality reads, each carrying a distinct molecular identifier. Reads with shared molecular identifiers were discarded instead of being binned into consensus sequences. MiTCR, with a Q25 quality threshold and the strictest error-elimination algorithm, was used for CDR3 identification, clonotype clustering and error correction. A nonparametric unseen species model with Euler transformation was used to estimate lower-bound total TCR beta diversity. The raw public reads went through TCRdb reprocessing: fastp at Q25, MiXCR clone calling, in-frame beta chains kept. Rows merge per CDR3 protein into single entries with the most common DNA and genes. TCRdb's processing, not the study's, gives the V and J calls here. For this sample there are 1.5 million to 2 million distinct CDR3 sequences; about 32% appear just once. 11% of the sample is held by the ten biggest clonotypes.

The sample originates from a study of blood T cells in healthy people across ages (dated by TCRdb to about 2015). For the wider study: Template switching captured roughly one uniquely barcoded TCR beta cDNA molecule per two T cells in model experiments. Age-related changes in TCR beta repertoire diversity were measured in the study by deep sequencing normalized with unique cDNA molecular identifiers. The donors were split into four age groups: young (average roughly 15 years), middle-aged (around 40), aged (around 67) and long-lived (approximately 80). To avoid experimental bias, donors of different ages were distributed randomly across sequencing lanes. The study analyzed two additional independent replicas of 1 million unique cDNA reads from the same blood draw for two donors, one aged 18 to 29 and one aged 80 or older.

Overall results and qualifications from the work: Because the CMV infection status of the donors was unknown, age-related changes in expanded clonotypes may potentially have been confounded. Estimates of total diversity based on one million sequenced T cells were regarded as lower bounds and as underestimates. The long-lived group showed more naive CD4+ T cells, fewer expanded clones and increased TCR diversity than the aged group, suggesting age selection. Observed TCR beta diversity correlated strongly with the percentage of naive T cells measured by flow cytometry. Conclusive comparison of naive and antigen-experienced compartments was prevented by the profiling of bulk unsorted PBMCs. As age increased, observed TCR beta diversity per million T cells dropped in a roughly linear way, and a significant reduction was already evident by age roughly 40.

In this chain, TRBV6-2 or TRBV6-3 is recombined with TRBJ2-7, with an unclear D gene assignment. Material: blood. The sequence came from a woman aged 25 to 39 in good health. The CDR3 is CASSDPTGLTYEQYF. The DNA reads TGTGCCAGCAGTGACCCTACCGGGCTTACCTACGAGCAGTACTTC.